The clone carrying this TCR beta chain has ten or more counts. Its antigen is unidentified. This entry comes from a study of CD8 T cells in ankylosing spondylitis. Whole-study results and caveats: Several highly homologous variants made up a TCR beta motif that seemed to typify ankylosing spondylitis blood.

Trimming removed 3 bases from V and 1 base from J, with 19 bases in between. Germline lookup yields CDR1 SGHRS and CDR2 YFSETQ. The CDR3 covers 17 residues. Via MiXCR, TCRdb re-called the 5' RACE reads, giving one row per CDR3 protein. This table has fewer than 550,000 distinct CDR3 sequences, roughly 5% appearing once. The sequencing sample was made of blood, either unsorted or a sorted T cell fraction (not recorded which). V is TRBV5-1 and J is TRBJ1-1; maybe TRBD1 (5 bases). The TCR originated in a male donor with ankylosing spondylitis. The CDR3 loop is CASSSDGTGGPNTEAFF. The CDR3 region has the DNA TGCGCCAGCAGCTCGGACGGGACGGGTGGTCCGAACACTGAAGCTTTCTTT.